The 6 T cell receptor beta chains below were found in one sample sequenced in a study of shared clonotypes between healthy human individuals. Assay used: immunoSEQ multiplex PCR; TCRdb lists only in-frame clones, some missing. The sample includes millions of clones, about 92% of them seen just once. The specimen sequenced was naive CD4+ T cells sorted from blood. Noted subset: CD45RA+ positively selected. The receptors shown here come from a man younger than 35 in good health.

V and J are TRBV9 and TRBJ2-7, with TRBD2 matching over 10 bases. Germline loops: CDR1 SGDLS, CDR2 YYNGEE. There are 15 residues in the CDR3. V shed 0 bases and J 5 bases; nucleotides not matched to a gene: 5. This chain's CDR3 is CASSVGASGSNEQYF. For the CDR3, the DNA is TGTGCCAGCAGCGTAGGGGCTAGCGGGAGTAACGAGCAGTACTTC. The variable domain in full, completed from reference TRBV9 and TRBJ2-7, reads DSGVTQTPKHLITATGQRVTLRCSPRSGDLSVYWYQQSLDQGLQFLIQYYNGEERAKGNILERFSAQQFPDLHSELNLSSLELGDSALYFCASSVGASGSNEQYFGPGTRLTVT.

The chain couples TRBV7-3 to TRBJ2-5; D remains unclear. CDR1 is SGHTA and CDR2 is FQGTGA in the germline V gene. The CDR3 spans 15 residues. Trimming cost V 0 bases and J 1 base, with 9 bases left between them. This CDR3 is CASSLTGQPQETQYF. The CDR3 region has the DNA TGTGCCAGCAGCTTAACGGGTCAGCCCCAAGAGACCCAGTACTTC.

This clone was seen just once. The chain recombines TRBV5-1 with TRBJ2-7; D is uncertain. The CDR3 spans 14 residues. V was pared by 0 bases and J by 2 bases, with 9 bases between. Germline V gene lookup returns CDR1 SGHRS and CDR2 YFSETQ. The CDR3 bases are TGCGCCAGCAGCTTGGATGCCACAACCTACGAGCAGTACTTC. Protein product: CASSLDATTYEQYF.

This clone appeared a single time. Other DNA sequences in this specimen translate into the identical CDR3. The V and J genes are TRBV28 and TRBJ1-2, with a weak D call TRBD1 (6 bases). Germline values: CDR1 MDHEN, CDR2 SYDVKM. The CDR3 consists of 13 residues. Trimming took 3 bases from V and 4 from J, leaving 9 bases between them. The CDR3 DNA follows: TGTGCCAGCAGTTTGGGCAGGGGCTATGGCTACACCTTC. Protein product: CASSLGRGYGYTF.

The chain links TRBV15 to TRBJ2-3; tentatively, D is TRBD1 or TRBD2 (6 bases each). The V gene lost 5 bases and the J gene lost 0 bases, with 12 bases spanning the gap. CDR3 length: 15 residues. Germline values: CDR1 LNHNV, CDR2 YYDKDF (reference sequence). CDR3: CATSFRGRSTDTQYF. CDR3 in DNA: TGTGCCACCAGCTTTCGGGGGCGCAGCACAGATACGCAGTATTTT.

The V and J genes are TRBV5-1 and TRBJ1-2; maybe TRBD1 (6 bases). The germline V and J ends were trimmed by 0 bases and 4 bases, with 10 bases remaining between them. This CDR3 comprises 14 residues. CDR1 and CDR2 (germline): SGHRS, YFSETQ. The CDR3 DNA sequence: TGCGCCAGCAGCTTGGTGGGGACAATCTATGGCTACACCTTC. It codes for CASSLVGTIYGYTF.